In its sample, the clone carrying this T cell receptor beta chain was seen a few times. The sample belongs to a study of blood T cells in healthy people across ages. The V and J ends lost 10 bases and 6 bases respectively, with 8 bases between them. Germline CDR1 and CDR2: MDHEN and SYDVKM. This CDR3 contains 10 residues. The authors ran a second PCR of 7 to 11 cycles using a sample-barcoded 5' primer and a J-beta primer mix. Every cDNA molecule carried a tag from a template-switch adaptor bearing 12 random nucleotides. Each sample yielded at least 2.5 million CDR3-containing paired-end reads. TCRdb processed the 5' RACE reads anew with MiXCR; each CDR3 protein has one entry. There are approximately 1,000,000 distinct CDR3 sequences in the sample; 35% to 50% occur only once, and 18% lies in the top ten.

This clonotype originated in a woman aged 60-75 years in good health. The material sequenced was blood. The rearrangement uses TRBV28 and TRBJ2-3; D gene unclear. CDR3 DNA: TGTGCCACCTTGGACGATACGCAGTATTTT. It codes for CATLDDTQYF.